These 9 T cell receptor beta chains came from one sample sequenced in a study of T cells in Graves' hyperthyroidism and ophthalmopathy. Researchers amplified the TCR beta CDR3 regions from RNA transcripts. RT-PCR in the first round (using the HTBI primer set) targeted the TCR CDR3. TCRdb itself ran the multiplex PCR reads through MiXCR, one entry per CDR3 protein. The repertoire includes roughly 660,000 distinct CDR3 sequences, around 16% of them detected once, and 15% to 17% sits in the top ten. The sample taken for sequencing was blood. The receptors derive from a man aged 45-60 years with Graves' hyperthyroidism.

In this sample, this clonotype turned up a few times. J is TRBJ1-1 and V is TRBV19, with D unresolved. The CDR3 extends over 13 amino acids. The germline gives CDR1 LNHDA, CDR2 SQIVND (reference sequence). Trimming cost V 7 bases and J 4 bases, with 13 bases left between them. The CDR3 sequence: CASTPRTATEAFF. CDR3 DNA sequence: TGTGCCAGTACCCCCCGGACGGCCACTGAAGCTTTCTTT.

V usage is TRBV20-1 and J usage is TRBJ2-3, with D possibly being TRBD2 (5 bases). This CDR3 region has 15 residues. Per the germline V gene, CDR1 is DFQATT and CDR2 is SNEGSKA (reference sequence). V lost 0 bases and J 2 bases, leaving 12 bases between the germline ends. In DNA form, the CDR3 reads TGCAGTGCTAGAGATCAAGGTAGCGACACAGATACGCAGTATTTT. Translation gives CSARDQGSDTDTQYF.

This clonotype was recorded many times. The chain has TRBV28 and TRBJ2-7, with TRBD1 matching 9 bases. After removal of 8 bases from V and 7 bases from J, the junction contained 12 bases not matched to a gene. The CDR3 has 14 amino acids. Germline V CDR1 and CDR2: MDHEN, SYDVKM. The CDR3 sequence is CASSQGAPSGEQYF. CDR3 DNA: TGTGCCAGCTCACAGGGGGCTCCGTCGGGTGAGCAGTACTTC.

The sample holds many counts of this clonotype. The J gene is TRBJ2-1, the V gene TRBV20-1; tentative D call: TRBD2 (7 bases). The V gene lost 1 base and the J gene lost 5 bases, with 18 bases spanning the gap. The CDR3 has 16 amino acids. CDR1 is DFQATT, CDR2 SNEGSKA, per germline (reference sequence). CDR3 sequence: CSARGVRGGGDNEQFF. In DNA, the CDR3 is TGCAGTGCTAGAGGTGTGAGGGGCGGGGGCGACAATGAGCAGTTCTTC.

This chain uses TRBV4-1 with TRBJ2-2; D perhaps matches TRBD2 (5 bases). Trimming pared 3 bases from V and 0 bases from J, leaving 11 bases between. Germline-derived CDR1 and CDR2 are MGHRA and YSYEKL. The CDR3 consists of 16 residues. CDR3 protein: CASSQGMRANTGELFF. The CDR3 DNA is TGCGCCAGCAGCCAGGGCATGAGGGCGAACACCGGGGAGCTGTTTTTT.

This clonotype occurred many times. V and J are TRBV11-3 and TRBJ2-1; a possible D gene is TRBD1 (5 bases). The germline V gene encodes CDR1 SGHNT and CDR2 YENEEA. Trimming removed 4 bases from V and 9 bases from J, with 7 bases in between. The CDR3 runs to 11 residues. CDR3 residues: CASSSDSEQFF. The CDR3 coding sequence is TGTGCCAGCAGCTCCGACAGTGAGCAGTTCTTC.

This clonotype was detected only a few times. The J gene is TRBJ2-1, the V gene TRBV6-1, with 7 bases that match TRBD2. J was trimmed by 1 base and V by 9 bases; bases with no gene match: 6. The CDR3 is made up of 14 amino acids. Germline V lookup: CDR1 MNHNS, CDR2 SASEGT. The CDR3 is CASNSGPSYNEQFF. As DNA, the CDR3 is TGTGCCAGTAATAGCGGGCCGTCCTACAATGAGCAGTTCTTC.

This clonotype was picked up many times. V and J are TRBV7-2 and TRBJ2-1; D might be TRBD2 (5 bases). V lost 1 base, J lost 0 bases, and 10 bases lay in between. Looked up from germline, CDR1 is SGHTA and CDR2 is FQGNSA. This CDR3 has 16 amino acids. The CDR3 DNA reads TGTGCCAGCAGCTTAGGAAGGGAGAGCTCCTACAATGAGCAGTTCTTC. Translation: CASSLGRESSYNEQFF. Full variable domain (missing parts from reference TRBV7-2 and TRBJ2-1): GAGVSQSPSNKVTEKGKDVELRCDPISGHTALYWYRQSLGQGLEFLIYFQGNSAPDKSGLPSDRFSAERTGGSVSTLTIQRTQQEDSAVYLCASSLGRESSYNEQFFGPGTRLTVL.

This sequence joins TRBV7-2 and TRBJ1-3; D possibly corresponds to TRBD1 (6 bases). From germline, CDR1 is SGHTA and CDR2 FQGNSA. Trimming left V 5 bases short and J 0 bases short, with 20 bases between. The CDR3 loop spans 18 amino acids. CDR3 amino acids: CASSPTTGLGISGNTIYF. The CDR3 nucleotides read TGTGCCAGCAGCCCAACGACAGGACTTGGGATCTCTGGAAACACCATATATTTT.